This T cell receptor beta chain was recorded in a study of blood T cell repertoires in COVID-19. The CDR3 loop spans 14 amino acids. Germline V lookup: CDR1 SGDLS, CDR2 YYNGEE. V was clipped by 0 bases and J by 4 bases, with 9 bases between them. Those enrolled in Seattle joined during active infection and were followed longitudinally afterward. Methods used by the authors: The assay estimated nucleated cells by amplifying reference gene primers. Assay used: immunoSEQ multiplex PCR; TCRdb lists only in-frame clones, some missing. That table is the source of V, J and clone size, and D and trimming were worked out from the DNA. The sample has under 300,000 clones, 90% seen once; the top ten hold under 2.5%.

The chain is built from TRBV9 and TRBJ2-3; D uncertain. The sample taken for sequencing was peripheral blood. This clonotype originated in a woman aged 60-75 years with COVID-19, enrolled during active disease. The CDR3 DNA sequence: TGTGCCAGCAGCGTAGTCGCGCAGGCAGATACGCAGTATTTT. It translates to CASSVVAQADTQYF.